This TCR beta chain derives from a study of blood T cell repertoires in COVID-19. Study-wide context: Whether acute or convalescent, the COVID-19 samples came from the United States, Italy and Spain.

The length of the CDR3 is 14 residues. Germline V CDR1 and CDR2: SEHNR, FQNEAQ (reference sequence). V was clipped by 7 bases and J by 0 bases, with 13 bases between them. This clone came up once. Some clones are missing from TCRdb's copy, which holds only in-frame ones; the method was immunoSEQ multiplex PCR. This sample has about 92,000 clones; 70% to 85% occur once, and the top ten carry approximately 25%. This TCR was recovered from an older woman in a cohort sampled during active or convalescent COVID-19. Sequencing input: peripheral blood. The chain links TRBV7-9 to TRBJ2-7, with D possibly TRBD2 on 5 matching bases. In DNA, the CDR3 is TGTGCCAGCACCCGAAACGGGGACTCCTACGAGCAGTACTTC. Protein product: CASTRNGDSYEQYF. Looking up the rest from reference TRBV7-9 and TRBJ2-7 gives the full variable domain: DTGVSQNPRHKITKRGQNVTFRCDPISEHNRLYWYRQTLGQGPEFLTYFQNEAQLEKSRLLSDRFSAERPKGSFSTLEIQRTEQGDSAMYLCASTRNGDSYEQYFGPGTRLTVT.